This T cell receptor (beta chain) was sequenced in a study of response to subunit inactivated influenza vaccine. Notes on the study in general: Few new T cells, the authors suggested, are recruited by each seasonal influenza vaccination.

V lost 0 bases and J 3 bases, leaving 13 bases between the germline ends. This CDR3 has 16 residues. CDR1 and CDR2 from the germline V gene are SGDLS and YYNGEE. To note about this clonotype: What it binds is unknown.

TCRdb re-analysed the RT-PCR reads in MiXCR, keeping a single row per CDR3 protein. The sample includes roughly 780,000 distinct CDR3 sequences, about 18% of them seen just once. The rearrangement joins TRBV9 to TRBJ2-1; no reliable D call. The input for sequencing was PBMCs from blood, taken less than 6 days after vaccination. The origin of this receptor is a man between 50 and 59 years old who received an inactivated influenza vaccine. The CDR3 DNA sequence: TGTGCCAGCAGCGTAGGTCGCAGCGCGGTCTACAATGAGCAGTTCTTC. Residues: CASSVGRSAVYNEQFF.